The following is a T cell receptor (beta chain) sequence with its context. The antigen remains undetermined. Patients with Susac syndrome met diagnostic criteria defined recently for definite or probable disease. TEMRA cells were enriched by FACS, while CD8+ and CD4+ T cells were obtained through a negative isolation that was performed magnetically. These data come from a study of CD8 T cells in Susac syndrome. With random hexamers, reverse transcription was performed on roughly 0.5 to 1 ug of RNA. TCRdb independently ran MiXCR on the immunoSEQ multiplex PCR reads; one entry per CDR3 protein. The sample contains around 170,000 distinct CDR3 sequences, 90% to 97% of which appear only once. The study's findings and limits: That the number of individuals in its TCR sequencing and HLA analysis was relatively small was acknowledged by the study. The CD4+ T cell repertoires of Susac syndrome were found to show no clonal expansion.

From germline, CDR1 is LNHNV and CDR2 YYDKDF (reference sequence). V lost 5 bases, J lost 2 bases, and 2 bases stayed unmatched. CDR3 length equals 13 residues. The specimen was CD4+ T cells from PBMCs. The chain is built from TRBV15 and TRBJ2-5; 7 positions agree with TRBD1. This TCR was recovered from a human donor with Susac syndrome. CDR3 DNA: TGTGCCACCAGCGGGGACAGACAAGAGACCCAGTACTTC. Protein: CATSGDRQETQYF.